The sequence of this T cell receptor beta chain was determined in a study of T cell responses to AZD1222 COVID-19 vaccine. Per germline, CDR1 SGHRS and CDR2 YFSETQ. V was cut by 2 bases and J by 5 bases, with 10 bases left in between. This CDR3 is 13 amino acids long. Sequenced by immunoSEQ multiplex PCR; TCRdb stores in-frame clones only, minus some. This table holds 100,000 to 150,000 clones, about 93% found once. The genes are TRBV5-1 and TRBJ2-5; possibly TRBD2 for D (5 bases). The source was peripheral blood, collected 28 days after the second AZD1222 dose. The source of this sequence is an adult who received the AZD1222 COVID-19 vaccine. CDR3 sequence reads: CASSFEGRETQYF. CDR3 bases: TGCGCCAGCAGCTTCGAGGGAAGGGAGACCCAGTACTTC.